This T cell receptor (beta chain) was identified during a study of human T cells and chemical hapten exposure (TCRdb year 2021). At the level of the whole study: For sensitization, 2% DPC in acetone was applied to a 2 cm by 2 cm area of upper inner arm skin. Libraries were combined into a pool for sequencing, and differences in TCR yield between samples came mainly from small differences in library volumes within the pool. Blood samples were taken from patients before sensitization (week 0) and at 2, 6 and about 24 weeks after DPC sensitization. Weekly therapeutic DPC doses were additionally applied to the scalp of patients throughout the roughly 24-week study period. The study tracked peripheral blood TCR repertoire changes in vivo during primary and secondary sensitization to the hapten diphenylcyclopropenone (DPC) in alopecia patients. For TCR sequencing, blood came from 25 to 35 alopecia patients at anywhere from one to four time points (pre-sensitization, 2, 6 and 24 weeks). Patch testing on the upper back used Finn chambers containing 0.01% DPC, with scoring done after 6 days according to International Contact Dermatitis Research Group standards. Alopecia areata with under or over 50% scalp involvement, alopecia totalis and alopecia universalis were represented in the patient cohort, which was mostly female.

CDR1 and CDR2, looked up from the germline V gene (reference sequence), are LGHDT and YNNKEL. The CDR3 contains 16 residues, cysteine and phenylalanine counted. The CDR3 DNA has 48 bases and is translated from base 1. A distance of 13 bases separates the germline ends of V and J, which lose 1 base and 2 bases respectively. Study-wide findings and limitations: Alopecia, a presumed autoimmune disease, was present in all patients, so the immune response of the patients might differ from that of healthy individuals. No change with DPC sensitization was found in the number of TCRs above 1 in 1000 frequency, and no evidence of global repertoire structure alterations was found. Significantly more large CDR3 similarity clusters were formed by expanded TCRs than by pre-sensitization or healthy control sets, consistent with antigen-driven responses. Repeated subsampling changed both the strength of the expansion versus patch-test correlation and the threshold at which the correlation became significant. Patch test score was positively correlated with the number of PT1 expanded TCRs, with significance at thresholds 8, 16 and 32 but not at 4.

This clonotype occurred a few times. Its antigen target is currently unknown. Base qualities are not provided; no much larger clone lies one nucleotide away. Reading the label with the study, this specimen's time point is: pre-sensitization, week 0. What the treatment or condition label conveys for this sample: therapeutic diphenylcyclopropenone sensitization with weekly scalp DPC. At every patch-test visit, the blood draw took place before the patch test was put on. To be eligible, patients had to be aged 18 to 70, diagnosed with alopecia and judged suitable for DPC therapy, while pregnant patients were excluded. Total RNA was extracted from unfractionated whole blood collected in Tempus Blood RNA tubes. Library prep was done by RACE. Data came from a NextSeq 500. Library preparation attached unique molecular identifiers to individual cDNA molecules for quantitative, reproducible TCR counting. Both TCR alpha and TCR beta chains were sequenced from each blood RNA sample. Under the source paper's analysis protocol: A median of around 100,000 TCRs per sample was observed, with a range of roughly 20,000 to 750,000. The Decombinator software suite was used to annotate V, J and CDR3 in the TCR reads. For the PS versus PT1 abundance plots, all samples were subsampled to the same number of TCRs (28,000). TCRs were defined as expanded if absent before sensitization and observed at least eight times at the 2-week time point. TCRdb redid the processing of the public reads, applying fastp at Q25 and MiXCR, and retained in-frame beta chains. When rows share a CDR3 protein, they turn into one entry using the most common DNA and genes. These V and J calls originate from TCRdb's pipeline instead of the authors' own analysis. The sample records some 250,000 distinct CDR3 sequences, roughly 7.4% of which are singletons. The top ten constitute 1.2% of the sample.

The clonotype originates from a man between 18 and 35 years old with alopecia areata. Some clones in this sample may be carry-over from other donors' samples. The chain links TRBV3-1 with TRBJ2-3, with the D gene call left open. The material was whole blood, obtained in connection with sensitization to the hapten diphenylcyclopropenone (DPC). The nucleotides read TGTGCCAGCAGCCAAGTTAGCCGGAAATTCACAGATACGCAGTATTTT. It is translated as CASSQVSRKFTDTQYF.